These 30 T cell receptor beta chains share one sample of origin, sequenced in a study of blood T cell repertoires in COVID-19. The data were produced by immunoSEQ multiplex PCR, yet TCRdb's version contains in-frame clones alone and is incomplete. The data contain approximately 180,000 clones, nearly 90% of them singletons. Sequencing was done on a sample of PBMCs or T cells enriched from blood (not recorded which). All receptors derive from a middle-aged woman with acute COVID-19.

CDR3: CASSYGGLGTEAFF. The CDR3 nucleotides are TGTGCCAGCAGTTACGGGGGCCTCGGCACTGAAGCTTTCTTT. The rearrangement joins TRBV6-5 to TRBJ1-1; perhaps TRBD1 as D (6 bases). The germline gives CDR1 MNHEY, CDR2 SVGAGI. V lost 2 bases to trimming and J lost 4 bases, with 11 bases between them. This CDR3 contains 14 residues.

This chain links TRBV2 with TRBJ2-1, with 10 bases identical to TRBD2. V lost 7 bases to trimming and J lost 6 bases; unmatched junction nucleotides: 6. Germline V CDR1 and CDR2: SNHLY, FYNNEI. The CDR3 extends over 14 amino acids. CDR3 residues: CASKLAGESNEQFF. CDR3 nucleotide sequence: TGTGCCAGCAAGCTAGCGGGGGAAAGCAATGAGCAGTTCTTC.

The chain recombines TRBV5-1 with TRBJ1-1, with D unclear. The CDR3 has 14 residues. The V and J ends lost 1 base and 1 base respectively, with 8 bases between them. CDR1 and CDR2 (germline): SGHRS, YFSETQ. The CDR3 DNA reads as TGCGCCAGCAGCTTGTCCTCGGGGAACACTGAAGCTTTCTTT. Translating it yields CASSLSSGNTEAFF. Full variable domain (remainder filled in from reference TRBV5-1 and TRBJ1-1): KAGVTQTPRYLIKTRGQQVTLSCSPISGHRSVSWYQQTPGQGLQFLFEYFSETQRNKGNFPGRFSGRQFSNSRSEMNVSTLELGDSALYLCASSLSSGNTEAFFGQGTRLTVV.

This sequence joins TRBV19 and TRBJ1-1; 10 bases align to TRBD1. The CDR3 is 15 amino acids. Germline values: CDR1 LNHDA, CDR2 SQIVND (reference sequence). Trimming at V came to 10 bases and at J to 1 base, leaving 9 bases not matched to a gene. The CDR3 coding sequence is TGTGCCACCCACTCCTGGGACAGGGGGAACACTGAAGCTTTCTTT. This translates into CATHSWDRGNTEAFF.

The chain recombines TRBV6-1 with TRBJ1-4, with D possibly matching TRBD1 (6 bases). V shed 1 base and J shed 0 bases, with 9 bases lying between them. The CDR3 runs 16 residues. Germline V gene data show CDR1 as MNHNS and CDR2 as SASEGT. CDR3 bases: TGTGCCAGCAGTGAAGGAGGGGGATCAACTAATGAAAAACTGTTTTTT. Translating gives CASSEGGGSTNEKLFF.

The chain carries TRBV29-1 and TRBJ2-2; 10 bases line up with TRBD1. With V trimmed by 7 bases and J by 1 base, 15 bases remained unmatched. The CDR3 is 18 residues long. Germline V gene sequence: CDR1 SQVTM, CDR2 ANQGSEA. CDR3 amino acids: CSAKRGTGERENTGELFF. Here the CDR3 DNA reads TGCAGCGCCAAGCGAGGGACAGGGGAGCGGGAGAACACCGGGGAGCTGTTTTTT.

This rearrangement joins TRBV6-1 to TRBJ2-7; possibly TRBD2 for D (5 bases). Trimming pared 3 bases from V and 4 bases from J, leaving 10 bases between. The CDR3 has 13 amino acids. The germline V gene has CDR1 MNHNS and CDR2 SASEGT. Here the CDR3 DNA reads TGTGCCAGCAGTGAGGTCGGGGTTTACGAGCAGTACTTC. As protein: CASSEVGVYEQYF.

The rearrangement joins TRBV4-3 to TRBJ2-3; the D gene is possibly TRBD2 (6 bases). The CDR3 runs to 16 residues. CDR1 is LGHNA, CDR2 YSLEER, per germline. The V end lost 0 bases, the J end lost 0 bases, and 10 bases lay between the germline ends. The CDR3 reads CASSQDFSGSTDTQYF. CDR3 nucleotide sequence: TGCGCCAGCAGCCAAGATTTTAGCGGAAGCACAGATACGCAGTATTTT.

The V gene is TRBV7-6, the J gene TRBJ2-7; D is possibly TRBD2 (6 bases). The CDR3 covers 15 residues. CDR1 SGHVS and CDR2 FNYEAQ come from the germline V gene. The ends were cut back, 5 bases at V and 7 bases at J, with 21 bases in the middle. CDR3 in DNA: TGTGCCAGCAGCCCCATGGCGGGGTCCAGGGTTGAGCAGTACTTC. Translated, it gives CASSPMAGSRVEQYF.

The chain joins TRBV12-5 to TRBJ2-7; 7 bases agree with TRBD2. J was trimmed by 6 bases and V by 0 bases; bases with no gene match: 11. This CDR3 has 16 residues. The germline V gene encodes CDR1 LGHNT and CDR2 FRNRAP. The CDR3 is CASGLVFGQGGFEQYF. CDR3 sequence (DNA): TGTGCTAGTGGTTTGGTATTTGGGCAGGGAGGGTTCGAGCAGTACTTC.

The chain is built from TRBV19 and TRBJ1-2; possibly TRBD1 for D (6 bases). Germline CDR1 LNHDA, CDR2 SQIVND (reference sequence). The V end lost 6 bases, the J end lost 3 bases, and 17 bases lay between the germline ends. The CDR3 sequence is 15 residues long. CDR3 sequence (DNA): TGTGCCAGTAGCTGGCGGGGGGCGAGACACTATGGCTACACCTTC. This sequence encodes CASSWRGARHYGYTF.

This chain links TRBV5-1 with TRBJ2-7; 7 bases are shared with TRBD1. After removal of 1 base from V and 0 bases from J, the junction contained 13 bases not matched to a gene. Germline CDR1 SGHRS, CDR2 YFSETQ. The CDR3 is made up of 18 amino acids. The DNA of the CDR3 is TGCGCCAGCAGCTTGCAGATCCCGGGACAGACGAGCTCCTACGAGCAGTACTTC. As protein: CASSLQIPGQTSSYEQYF.

This clone has just a few counts. This sequence joins TRBV28 and TRBJ1-5, with D hard to call. The length of the CDR3 is 18 residues. V was shortened by 9 bases and J by 0 bases, with 24 bases between the two germline ends. CDR1 and CDR2 (germline): MDHEN, SYDVKM. The CDR3 sequence is CASLLGEGLYYSNQPQHF. In nucleotides, the CDR3 is TGTGCCAGTCTCCTCGGGGAAGGTTTATATTATAGCAATCAGCCCCAGCATTTT.

The genes are TRBV7-3 and TRBJ2-7, with D perhaps TRBD1 (7 bases). Per germline, CDR1 SGHTA and CDR2 FQGTGA. Trimming left V 3 bases short and J 6 bases short, with 18 bases between. There are 15 residues in the CDR3. CDR3 sequence (DNA): TGTGCCAGCAGCTTCCAGGCAGGGGGGACCACCGAGCAGTACTTC. As protein: CASSFQAGGTTEQYF. The whole variable domain, remainder taken from reference TRBV7-3 and TRBJ2-7, is GAGVSQTPSNKVTEKGKYVELRCDPISGHTALYWYRQSLGQGPEFLIYFQGTGAADDSGLPNDRFFAVRPEGSVSTLKIQRTERGDSAVYLCASSFQAGGTTEQYFGPGTRLTVT.

This clone was found a few times. The V call is TRBV25-1, the J call TRBJ1-2, with TRBD1 identical over 7 bases. There are 14 residues in the CDR3. The junction had 2 bases not matched to a gene; V was cut back by 2 bases and J by 2 bases. Germline V CDR1 and CDR2: MGHDK, SYGVNS. CDR3 coding DNA: TGTGCCAGCAGTGAAGGGGACAGAAACTATGGCTACACCTTC. This sequence encodes CASSEGDRNYGYTF.

As DNA, the CDR3 is TGTGCTAGTCAGACGGAGCCGAATTCACCCCTCCACTTT. It codes for CASQTEPNSPLHF. The V and J genes are TRBV12-5 and TRBJ1-6; no clear D. CDR1 and CDR2 (germline): LGHNT, FRNRAP. The CDR3 runs to 13 residues. V was cut by 8 bases and J by 7 bases, with 12 bases left in between.

V gene TRBV6-5 combines with J gene TRBJ2-1; D may be TRBD2 (6 bases). The length of the CDR3 is 15 residues. Germline-derived CDR1 and CDR2 are MNHEY and SVGAGI. The germline V and J ends were trimmed by 2 bases and 7 bases, with 15 bases remaining between them. CDR3 protein: CASSYRGLLLNEQFF. In nucleotides, the CDR3 is TGTGCCAGCAGTTACCGGGGACTTCTCCTTAATGAGCAGTTCTTC.

The chain employs TRBV15 and TRBJ2-4; 7 positions match TRBD2. The germline V gene has CDR1 LNHNV and CDR2 YYDKDF (reference sequence). The length of the CDR3 is 14 residues. V lost 3 bases, J lost 8 bases, and 7 bases stayed unmatched. CDR3: CATSRGRRGDIQYF. As DNA, the CDR3 is TGTGCCACCAGCAGGGGACGTCGGGGGGACATTCAGTACTTC.

This chain connects TRBV6-1 to TRBJ2-5; D may be TRBD2 (6 bases). Germline values: CDR1 MNHNS, CDR2 SASEGT. The CDR3 totals 14 residues. V lost 2 bases to trimming and J lost 4 bases, with 11 bases between them. In DNA form, the CDR3 reads TGTGCCAGCAGTGAACGGGGGTTCGGAGAGACCCAGTACTTC. This gives the protein CASSERGFGETQYF.

The chain recombines TRBV27 with TRBJ2-7; D is ambiguous. CDR3 length equals 14 residues. Germline lookup yields CDR1 MNHEY and CDR2 SMNVEV (reference sequence). V shed 0 bases and J shed 3 bases, with 9 bases lying between them. The CDR3 loop is CASSLSPNSYEQYF. For the CDR3, the DNA is TGTGCCAGCAGTTTATCGCCTAACAGCTACGAGCAGTACTTC.

V and J are TRBV29-1 and TRBJ2-6, with 7 bases lining up with TRBD1. CDR3 length: 19 residues. V shed 4 bases and J 0 bases; nucleotides not matched to a gene: 15. Germline-derived CDR1 and CDR2 are SQVTM and ANQGSEA. CDR3 nucleotides: TGCAGCGTTGTTGAGGCTTCGACAGGGCCGCTCTCTGGGGCCAACGTCCTGACTTTC. This codes for CSVVEASTGPLSGANVLTF. The full variable domain, with the rest looked up from reference TRBV29-1 and TRBJ2-6, is SAVISQKPSRDICQRGTSLTIQCQVDSQVTMMFWYRQQPGQSLTLIATANQGSEATYESGFVIDKFPISRPNLTFSTLTVSNMSPEDSSIYLCSVVEASTGPLSGANVLTFGAGSRLTVL.

The chain uses TRBV15 and TRBJ2-1; 7 nucleotides agree with TRBD2. Trimming at V came to 2 bases and at J to 8 bases, leaving 18 bases not matched to a gene. This CDR3 comprises 18 residues. The V gene's germline CDR1 is LNHNV and CDR2 YYDKDF (reference sequence). CDR3 loop: CATSRSLFRTSVLHEQFF. The DNA for the CDR3 is TGTGCCACCAGCAGATCCCTCTTCCGGACTAGTGTGCTCCATGAGCAGTTCTTC.

This chain joins TRBV10-3 and TRBJ2-1, with 12 bases that match TRBD2. V lost 11 bases to trimming and J lost 4 bases; unmatched junction nucleotides: 9. Germline V CDR1 and CDR2: ENHRY, SYGVKD. This CDR3 has 15 amino acids. The CDR3 bases are TGTGCCGTACTAGCGGGAGGCCTCGGGTACAATGAGCAGTTCTTC. Translated, it gives CAVLAGGLGYNEQFF.

The chain joins TRBV28 to TRBJ1-1; 8 bases fit TRBD1. The trim removed 3 bases at V and 4 bases at J, leaving 7 bases unmatched. CDR3 length equals 15 residues. The germline V gene encodes CDR1 MDHEN and CDR2 SYDVKM. The CDR3 bases are TGTGCCAGCAGTTTCGGCGCAGGGGGCCTCACTGAAGCTTTCTTT. This codes for CASSFGAGGLTEAFF.

The chain is built from TRBV24-1 and TRBJ2-3, with a tentative D call TRBD1 (5 bases). Trimming took off 7 bases at V and 1 base at J, with 8 bases between the two ends. Germline values: CDR1 KGHDR, CDR2 SFDVKD. The CDR3 runs 13 residues. The CDR3 sequence is CATRDTGTDTQYF. The CDR3 DNA follows: TGTGCCACCAGGGACACCGGCACAGATACGCAGTATTTT.

The chain links TRBV19 to TRBJ1-5; perhaps TRBD1 as D (5 bases). Trimming removed 4 bases at V and 2 bases at J, with 9 bases between. CDR3 size: 14 residues. Germline loops: CDR1 LNHDA, CDR2 SQIVND (reference sequence). CDR3 coding DNA: TGTGCCAGTAGTACCTCGGGGGGCAATCAGCCCCAGCATTTT. Translating gives CASSTSGGNQPQHF.

The chain is built from TRBV19 and TRBJ1-1; the D is unclear. CDR1 LNHDA and CDR2 SQIVND come from the germline V gene (reference sequence). This CDR3 contains 12 residues. V gave up 8 bases and J gave up 3 bases, with 10 bases separating them. The CDR3 spells CASGPEDTEAFF. CDR3 coding DNA: TGTGCCAGTGGTCCGGAGGACACTGAAGCTTTCTTT.

The chain recombines TRBV15 with TRBJ2-5; TRBD2 aligns across 8 bases. Looked up from germline, CDR1 is LNHNV and CDR2 is YYDKDF (reference sequence). With V trimmed by 1 base and J by 3 bases, 4 bases remained unmatched. The CDR3 totals 15 residues. CDR3 bases: TGTGCCACCAGCAGAGCGGGGACTAGAGAAGAGACCCAGTACTTC. Amino acid sequence: CATSRAGTREETQYF.

The rearrangement uses TRBV6-5 and TRBJ2-5, with TRBD2 as a possible D gene (5 bases). CDR1 and CDR2 (germline): MNHEY, SVGAGI. Deletions cut 0 bases from V and 1 base from J, with 6 bases between. The CDR3 consists of 14 residues. CDR3 loop: CASSYSGSQETQYF. CDR3 sequence (DNA): TGTGCCAGCAGTTACTCGGGGAGCCAAGAGACCCAGTACTTC.

The chain joins TRBV7-2 to TRBJ2-1; D not resolved. This CDR3 is 13 amino acids long. Trimming left V 5 bases short and J 10 bases short, with 15 bases between. The germline gives CDR1 SGHTA, CDR2 FQGNSA. CDR3: CASSLQQRLEQFF. CDR3 coding DNA: TGTGCCAGCAGCCTACAACAAAGACTGGAGCAGTTCTTC.